The T cell receptor (beta chain) under discussion was sequenced for a study of blood T cells in healthy people across ages. Study observations and caveats: Both higher diversity and more naive CD4+ cells marked long-lived donors when set against aged donors.

For the second PCR, which ran for about 6 to 11 cycles, a sample-barcoded 5' primer and a J-beta primer mix were used. Each single sample gave us at least 2.5 million CDR3-containing paired-end reads. TCRdb passed the 5' RACE reads through MiXCR, listing each CDR3 protein once. This table has around 650,000 distinct CDR3 sequences, roughly 30% appearing once. Trimming shortened V by 7 bases and J by 4 bases, and 21 bases separated the two germline ends. Germline lookup yields CDR1 PRHDT and CDR2 FYEKMQ (reference sequence). CDR3 size: 16 residues. This clonotype was seen ten or more times. Its specificity is not known.

This receptor was obtained from a woman aged 80 or over in good health. This rearrangement joins TRBV13 to TRBJ2-3; unclear D gene. The specimen was blood. CDR3 DNA: TGTGCCAGCACCACACGCGGTTTTGGTAAGCCAGATACGCAGTATTTT. This codes for CASTTRGFGKPDTQYF. Drawing the rest from reference TRBV13 and TRBJ2-3, the complete variable domain is AAGVIQSPRHLIKEKRETATLKCYPIPRHDTVYWYQQGPGQDPQFLISFYEKMQSDKGSIPDRFSAQQFSDYHSELNMSSLELGDSALYFCASTTRGFGKPDTQYFGPGTRLTVL.